These 18 T cell receptor beta chains were all obtained from the same sample, sequenced in a study of CD8 T cells in Susac syndrome. With random hexamers, reverse transcription was performed on about 0.45 to 1 ug of RNA. TCRdb ran MiXCR on the immunoSEQ multiplex PCR reads and lists one entry per CDR3 protein. The sample records 150,000 to 160,000 distinct CDR3 sequences, roughly 95% being singletons. The material sequenced was CD8+ T cells from PBMCs. The receptors here all came from a human donor with multiple sclerosis.

The chain is built from TRBV12-5 and TRBJ1-5, with no clear D. Per germline, CDR1 LGHNT and CDR2 FRNRAP. The CDR3 length is 12 residues. The V end lost 6 bases, the J end lost 0 bases, and 3 bases lay between the germline ends. The CDR3 nucleotides are TGTGCTAGTGGCTATAGCAATCAGCCCCAGCATTTT. Its protein is CASGYSNQPQHF.

This chain joins TRBV5-6 and TRBJ2-2; TRBD1 is a possible D gene (7 bases). Trimming removed 4 bases at V and 2 bases at J, with 15 bases between. The CDR3 is 16 residues long. In germline, CDR1 is SGHDT, CDR2 YYEEEE. The CDR3 DNA follows: TGTGCCAGCAGCCTCCTCAGGGGGGATAACACCGGGGAGCTGTTTTTT. Its protein product is CASSLLRGDNTGELFF. Full variable domain (missing parts from reference TRBV5-6 and TRBJ2-2): DAGVTQSPTHLIKTRGQQVTLRCSPKSGHDTVSWYQQALGQGPQFIFQYYEEEERQRGNFPDRFSGHQFPNYSSELNVNALLLGDSALYLCASSLLRGDNTGELFFGEGSRLTVL.

This sequence joins TRBV7-9 and TRBJ2-1; D call uncertain. V lost 1 base to trimming and J lost 7 bases, with 11 bases between them. The CDR3 runs to 14 residues. Germline V gives CDR1 SEHNR, CDR2 FQNEAQ (reference sequence). Written as DNA, the CDR3 is TGTGCCAGCAGCTTAGGGATCAGGTCAAATGAGCAGTTCTTC. Translated, it gives CASSLGIRSNEQFF.

In nucleotides, the CDR3 is TGTGCCAGCAGTGATCCGGGACAGGGCGGCGCCTACGAGCAGTACGTC. Residues: CASSDPGQGGAYEQYV. V gene TRBV2 combines with J gene TRBJ2-7; 9 bases map to TRBD1. In germline, CDR1 is SNHLY, CDR2 FYNNEI. The CDR3 extends over 16 amino acids. V lost 3 bases and J lost 2; bases outside the gene matches: 8.

The table lists this clonotype with a count of one. The chain recombines TRBV3-1 with TRBJ1-1; TRBD1 matches 7 bases. The CDR3 runs 15 residues. After removal of 1 base from V and 0 bases from J, the junction contained 2 bases not matched to a gene. CDR1 is LGHDT, CDR2 YNNKEL, per germline (reference sequence). The CDR3 region is CASSQGDSMNTEAFF. In nucleotides, the CDR3 is TGTGCCAGCAGCCAAGGGGACAGCATGAACACTGAAGCTTTCTTT.

The chain employs TRBV5-6 and TRBJ2-7, with D perhaps TRBD2 (6 bases). Germline V gives CDR1 SGHDT, CDR2 YYEEEE. This CDR3 has 14 residues. V lost 4 bases, J lost 3 bases, and 14 bases lay in between. The CDR3 region is CASSPTREIYEQYV. CDR3 bases: TGTGCCAGCAGCCCCACACGGGAGATCTACGAGCAGTACGTC.

The V and J genes are TRBV9 and TRBJ1-6; D not resolved. Germline V CDR1 and CDR2: SGDLS, YYNGEE. V lost 2 bases and J 7 bases, leaving 10 bases between the germline ends. This CDR3 is built from 14 residues. As DNA, the CDR3 is TGTGCCAGCAGCGTCGGAAACTTAAATTCACCCCTCCACTTT. Amino acids: CASSVGNLNSPLHF.

The V and J genes are TRBV9 and TRBJ2-5; D is uncertain. The CDR3 contains 15 residues. Germline lookup yields CDR1 SGDLS and CDR2 YYNGEE. V lost 0 bases to trimming and J lost 2 bases, with 11 bases between them. CDR3 loop: CASSVGGSFQETQYF. In nucleotides, the CDR3 is TGTGCCAGCAGCGTAGGTGGCAGCTTTCAAGAGACCCAGTACTTC.

This chain connects TRBV6-5 to TRBJ2-7, with a weak D call TRBD1 (5 bases). V was shortened by 0 bases and J by 6 bases, with 9 bases between the two germline ends. Germline assignment: CDR1 MNHEY and CDR2 SVGAGI. The CDR3 length is 13 residues. Here the CDR3 reads CASSYSTAAEQYV. CDR3 DNA sequence: TGTGCCAGCAGTTACTCGACAGCTGCCGAGCAGTACGTC.

This sequence joins TRBV29-1 and TRBJ2-2; D could derive from TRBD1 or TRBD2 (6 bases each). The germline V and J ends were trimmed by 5 bases and 6 bases, with 10 bases remaining between them. There are 12 residues in the CDR3. In germline, CDR1 is SQVTM, CDR2 ANQGSEA. The CDR3 coding sequence is TGCAGCGTTCCAGGGGAGGCCGGGGAGCTGTTTTTT. Translating it yields CSVPGEAGELFF.

The rearrangement joins TRBV4-1 to TRBJ2-7, with no clear D. Per germline, CDR1 MGHRA and CDR2 YSYEKL. Deletions cut 3 bases from V and 1 base from J, with 7 bases between. The CDR3 sequence is 13 residues long. The CDR3 nucleotides read TGCGCCAGCAGCCATATAGAATCCTACGAGCAGTACTTC. This codes for CASSHIESYEQYF.

This sequence joins TRBV25-1 and TRBJ1-2; D unresolved. The CDR3 length is 12 residues. Trimming shortened V by 3 bases and J by 8 bases, and 10 bases separated the two germline ends. Germline values: CDR1 MGHDK, CDR2 SYGVNS. The CDR3 here is CASSDVLLGYTF. For the CDR3, the DNA is TGTGCCAGCAGTGACGTATTGTTGGGCTACACCTTC.

J is TRBJ1-2 and V is TRBV19, with unresolved D. V was shortened by 4 bases and J by 2 bases, with 8 bases between the two germline ends. Germline V gives CDR1 LNHDA, CDR2 SQIVND (reference sequence). The CDR3 is 13 amino acids. CDR3 loop: CASSTLSNYGYTF. The DNA of the CDR3 is TGTGCCAGTAGTACCCTAAGCAACTATGGCTACACCTTC.

The chain is built from TRBV7-6 and TRBJ1-5; perhaps TRBD1 as D (5 bases). CDR1 is SGHVS and CDR2 is FNYEAQ in the germline V gene. V shed 5 bases and J shed 7 bases, with 18 bases lying between them. The CDR3 is 15 amino acids. CDR3 in amino acids: CASSVSWGIRQPQHF. CDR3 DNA sequence: TGTGCCAGCAGCGTATCCTGGGGGATAAGGCAGCCCCAGCATTTT.

J is TRBJ1-5 and V is TRBV7-9, with D unclear. Trimming took off 5 bases at V and 5 bases at J, with 7 bases between the two ends. The CDR3 totals 12 residues. The V gene's germline CDR1 is SEHNR and CDR2 FQNEAQ (reference sequence). The CDR3 reads CASSLQDQPQHF. Here the CDR3 DNA reads TGTGCCAGCAGCCTACAAGATCAGCCCCAGCATTTT.

CDR3 DNA sequence: TGCGCCAGCAGCTTTGCAGGGAGCACTGAAGCTTTCTTT. This encodes CASSFAGSTEAFF. This chain uses TRBV5-1 with TRBJ1-1; D is perhaps TRBD1 (5 bases). Between the trimmed V and J ends, which lost 2 bases and 4 bases, there was a span of 9 bases. Germline CDR1 reads SGHRS; CDR2 reads YFSETQ. The CDR3 has 13 residues.

J is TRBJ2-3 and V is TRBV12-3 or TRBV12-4; maybe TRBD2 (5 bases). Trimming removed 0 bases at V and 0 bases at J, with 13 bases between. The CDR3 covers 17 residues. The CDR3 nucleotides are TGTGCCAGCAGTTTAGCTCTTTTGGCGGGCAGCACAGATACGCAGTATTTT. Its translation is CASSLALLAGSTDTQYF.

This chain uses TRBV29-1 with TRBJ1-1; 9 bases are a match to TRBD1. The CDR3 is made up of 15 amino acids. Germline-derived CDR1 and CDR2 are SQVTM and ANQGSEA. The J segment lost 0 bases and the V segment lost 7 bases, leaving 9 bases of the junction unmatched. CDR3 DNA: TGCAGCGCGCGGACAGGGGCGATCATGAACACTGAAGCTTTCTTT. Translated: CSARTGAIMNTEAFF.